Listed below are T cell receptor beta chains from one sample, sequenced in a study of hypomethylating agent response in myelodysplastic syndrome. The protocol was immunoSEQ multiplex PCR, while the TCRdb copy is restricted to in-frame clones and leaves out a portion. The repertoire holds roughly 5,400 clones, with approximately 91% as singletons. This specimen was bone marrow, taken before or after starting hypomethylating agent treatment for myelodysplastic syndrome (not recorded which). Every receptor here comes from a human donor with myelodysplastic syndrome. Both conserved end residues are part of each CDR3. The D gene is left open where the match is weak. Not every row has a clone size; where given, it reads once, few, many or a size class.

>.|TRBV30|TRBD1|TRBJ2-2
TGTGCCTGGTACAGGGGGCAAACCGGGGAGCTGTTTTTT
CAWYRGQTGELFF
>few|TRBV6-5|.|TRBJ2-2
TGTGCCAGCAAAGTTCGACAGACGAACACCGGGGAGCTGTTTTTT
CASKVRQTNTGELFF
>.|TRBV15|.|TRBJ1-2
TGTGCCACCAGCAGAATACCCGGGACACCGGATAGAGGCTATGGCTACACCTTC
CATSRIPGTPDRGYGYTF
>once|TRBV10-3|.|TRBJ1-1
TGTGCCATTAGAGCAGGGGCCTACGACACTGAAGCTTTCTTT
CAIRAGAYDTEAFF
>.|TRBV5-8|.|TRBJ1-1
TGTGCCAGCAGCTTTTTCGGGCAGGGGAGGTCGAACACTGAAGCTTTCTTT
CASSFFGQGRSNTEAFF
>once|TRBV9|.|TRBJ1-1
TGTGCCAGCAGCGTAGCCTCTAAGCCCGGGAACCCTGAAGCTTTCTTT
CASSVASKPGNPEAFF
>.|TRBV15|.|TRBJ2-7
TGTGCCACCAGCAGAGAAAGGGCTGACGAGCAGTACTTC
CATSRERADEQYF
>.|TRBV2|.|TRBJ2-7
TGTGCCAGCAGTGAAGGGAGACTAGACGTCTACGAGCAGTACTTC
CASSEGRLDVYEQYF
>once|TRBV28|TRBD1|TRBJ1-4
TGTGCCAGCAGTTCGACAGGGACTAATGAAAAACTGTTTTTT
CASSSTGTNEKLFF
>.|TRBV18|.|TRBJ2-1
TGTGCCAGCACCCCGAGAAAGACAGGAAGCTCCTACAATGAGCAGTTCTTC
CASTPRKTGSSYNEQFF
>.|TRBV10-1|.|TRBJ2-7
TGCGCCAGCAGTGTTGGACAGACCTACGAGCAGTACTTC
CASSVGQTYEQYF
>.|TRBV6-6|TRBD1|TRBJ1-2
TGTGCCAGCAGCAAACCGACAGGGTATGGCTATGGCTACACCTTC
CASSKPTGYGYGYTF
>.|TRBV9|.|TRBJ1-2
TGTGCCAGCAGCGTCGGACCGACGGGCTATGGCTACACCTTC
CASSVGPTGYGYTF
>.|TRBV10-1|.|TRBJ2-5
TGCGCCAGCCCCCGAGACCCGATCGGGACCCAGTACTTC
CASPRDPIGTQYF
>.|TRBV14|.|TRBJ2-6
TGTGCCAGCAGCCATAGGGCCTTCAGCTCTGGGGCCAACGTCCTGACTTTC
CASSHRAFSSGANVLTF
>.|TRBV27|.|TRBJ1-1
TGTGCCAGCAGAACTCCCACAGAGAACACTGAAGCTTTCTTT
CASRTPTENTEAFF
>.|TRBV19|TRBD1|TRBJ1-2
TGTGCCAGTAGTCTTGGAACAGGGGGCTTTTATGGCTACACCTTC
CASSLGTGGFYGYTF
>.|TRBV5-4|TRBD1|TRBJ1-3
TGTGCCAGCAGCTTGGATGGGACAGGGGGCTTGGGCTCTGGAAACACCATATATTTT
CASSLDGTGGLGSGNTIYF
>.|TRBV2|.|TRBJ2-7
TGTGCCAGCAACGAAGGAAAACTGGGTGGCGAGCAGTACTTC
CASNEGKLGGEQYF
>.|TRBV29-1|.|TRBJ1-5
TGCAGCGCAACCTTGGGGGCGGGCAATCAGCCCCAGCATTTT
CSATLGAGNQPQHF
>.|TRBV28|.|TRBJ1-2
TGTGCCAGCAGTTACAGCCTCTATGGCTACACCTTC
CASSYSLYGYTF
>.|TRBV10-2|TRBD1|TRBJ1-4
TGCGCCAGCAGTTCGACAGGGACAAGCGAAAAACTGTTTTTT
CASSSTGTSEKLFF
>.|TRBV5-1|TRBD2|TRBJ2-1
TGCGCCAGCAAACGGGAGGGTAGTGAGCAGTTCTTC
CASKREGSEQFF
>.|TRBV9|.|TRBJ2-7
TGTGCCAGCGGGGGGCAGGCGGCCTACGAGCAGTACTTC
CASGGQAAYEQYF
>.|TRBV4-1|TRBD1|TRBJ1-4
TGCGCCAGCAGCCTCCAGGGGGGGGATGAAAAACTGTTTTTT
CASSLQGGDEKLFF
>.|TRBV19|TRBD1|TRBJ1-4
TGTGCCAGTAGTCTCGAGGACAGGGGGCCTCGGAAACTGTTTTTT
CASSLEDRGPRKLFF
>.|TRBV9|.|TRBJ2-6
TGTGCCAGCAGCGTAGGTCAGGGCTCTGGGGCCAACGTCCTGACTTTC
CASSVGQGSGANVLTF
>.|TRBV14|.|TRBJ1-1
TGTGCCAGCAGCCAAAGAAACAGTGCAACTGAAGCTTTCTTT
CASSQRNSATEAFF
>.|TRBV9|.|TRBJ2-3
TGTGCCAGCAGCGTAGTAGACTTCACAGATACGCAGTATTTT
CASSVVDFTDTQYF
>.|TRBV11-2|TRBD1|TRBJ2-3
TGTGCCAGCAGCTTAGAGGGGACAGGGGGCAGAGATACGCAGTATTTT
CASSLEGTGGRDTQYF
>.|TRBV7-9|.|TRBJ2-5
TGTGCCAGCAGCTCCCCGGGACTTAAGTACTTC
CASSSPGLKYF
>.|TRBV5-1|.|TRBJ2-5
TGCGCCAGCAGCTTGGGCAACCGGGTAGAGACCCAGTACTTC
CASSLGNRVETQYF
>.|TRBV7-8|TRBD1|TRBJ1-1
TGTGCCAGCAGCTTACTGGGACAGGGGAAAGCTTTCTTT
CASSLLGQGKAFF
>.|TRBV2|TRBD1|TRBJ2-7
TGTGCCGGTCGGACAGGGGCCTACGAGCAGTACTTC
CAGRTGAYEQYF
>.|TRBV2|.|TRBJ1-1
TGTGCCAGCAGTGAAGCAGGGCAAGAGAACACTGAAGCTTTCTTT
CASSEAGQENTEAFF
>.|TRBV7-2|.|TRBJ1-4
TGTGCCAGCAGCTTAGGATGGTCCCTTTCTAATGAAAAACTGTTTTTT
CASSLGWSLSNEKLFF
>few|TRBV5-1|TRBD1|TRBJ2-7
TGCGCCAGCAGCTTAGGTCGTCAGGGGGCGGTCGACGAGCAGTACTTC
CASSLGRQGAVDEQYF
>.|TRBV10-1|.|TRBJ2-1
TGCGCCAGCAGTGATGACCTACAGGACAATGAGCAGTTCTTC
CASSDDLQDNEQFF
>.|TRBV5-1|TRBD1|TRBJ2-7
TGCGCCAGCAGCTTGGTAGCAGGGGGCAACTACGAGCAGTACTTC
CASSLVAGGNYEQYF
>.|TRBV30|.|TRBJ1-1
TGTGCCTGGAGTGCCCCAGCGGACATTCCTGGCACTGAAGCTTTCTTT
CAWSAPADIPGTEAFF
>.|TRBV6-4|.|TRBJ2-5
TGTGCCAGCAGTGGTCCGCACCCGAAGCAAGAGACCCAGTACTTC
CASSGPHPKQETQYF
>.|TRBV6-1|.|TRBJ1-5
TGTGCCAGCAGGGGGGGATATAGCAATCAGCCCCAGCATTTT
CASRGGYSNQPQHF
>.|TRBV5-1|.|TRBJ1-2
TGCGCCAGCAGCCCGGGGACCATAGCTAACTATGGCTACACCTTC
CASSPGTIANYGYTF
>once|TRBV5-1|.|TRBJ1-1
TGCGCCAGCAGCCCCCGGGGGGGCCCCCACCTGGAAGCTTTCTTT
CASSPRGGPHLEAFF
>.|TRBV27|TRBD1|TRBJ1-2
TGTGCCAGCAGTTTTTTGGGACAGGGAACAGACTATGGCTACACCTTC
CASSFLGQGTDYGYTF
>.|TRBV11-2|.|TRBJ1-1
TGTGCCAGCAGCTTAGGACAGACCAGAGCCACTGAAGCTTTCTTT
CASSLGQTRATEAFF
>.|TRBV20-1|.|TRBJ2-1
TGCAGTGCTCTTACTTACAATGAGCAGTTCTTC
CSALTYNEQFF
>.|TRBV27|TRBD1|TRBJ2-7
TGTGCCAGCCGAAGACTGACAGGGGGCCTTGAGCAGTACTTC
CASRRLTGGLEQYF